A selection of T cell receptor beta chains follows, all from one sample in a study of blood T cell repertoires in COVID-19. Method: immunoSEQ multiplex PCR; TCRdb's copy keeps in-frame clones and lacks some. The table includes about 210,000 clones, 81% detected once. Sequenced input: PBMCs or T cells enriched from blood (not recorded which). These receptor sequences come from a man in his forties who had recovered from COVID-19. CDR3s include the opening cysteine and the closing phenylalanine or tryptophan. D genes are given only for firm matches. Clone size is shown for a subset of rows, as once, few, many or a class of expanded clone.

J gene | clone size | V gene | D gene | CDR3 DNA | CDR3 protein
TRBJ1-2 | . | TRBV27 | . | TGTGCCAGCTCCTATACGGGGTTCTATGGCTACACCTTC | CASSYTGFYGYTF
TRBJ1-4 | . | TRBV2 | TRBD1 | TGTGCCAGTAGAAGCGGGACAGGGGGTGAAAAACTGTTTTTT | CASRSGTGGEKLFF
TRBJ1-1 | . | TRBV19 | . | TGTGCCAGTAGGAAACAGGCGAACACTGAAGCTTTCTTT | CASRKQANTEAFF
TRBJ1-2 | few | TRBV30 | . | TGTGCCTGGAGTGTTGACAGACTCTATGGCTACACCTTC | CAWSVDRLYGYTF
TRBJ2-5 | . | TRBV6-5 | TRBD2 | TGTGCCAGCAGTCAACTAGCGGCAAAGGCGGAGACCCAGTACTTC | CASSQLAAKAETQYF
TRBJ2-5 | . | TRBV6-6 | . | TGTGCCAGCAGCCGGGGCGGGACGGTCCAAGAGACCCAGTACTTC | CASSRGGTVQETQYF
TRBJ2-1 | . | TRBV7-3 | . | TGTGCCAGCAGCTTCCGACTTGACAATGAGCAGTTCTTC | CASSFRLDNEQFF
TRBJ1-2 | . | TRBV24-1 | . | TGTGCCACCTCACGGGACTCCTTCGGGGATGGCTACACCTTC | CATSRDSFGDGYTF
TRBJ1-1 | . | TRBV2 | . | TGTGCCAGCAGACCTACAGGGAATCTCCCCAAGAACACTGAAGCTTTCTTT | CASRPTGNLPKNTEAFF
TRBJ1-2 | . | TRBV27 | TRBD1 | TGTGCCAGCAGTTTAAGGGGGACAGCCTTTACTAACTATGGCTACACCTTC | CASSLRGTAFTNYGYTF
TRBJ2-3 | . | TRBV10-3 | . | TGTGCCATCAGAGGCGGGGACACAGATACGCAGTATTTT | CAIRGGDTDTQYF
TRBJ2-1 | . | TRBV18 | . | TGTGCCAGCTCCCCCGACTTGAGCTCCTACAATGAGCAGTTCTTC | CASSPDLSSYNEQFF
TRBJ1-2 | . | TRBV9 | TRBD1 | TGTGCCAGCAGCGTAGATGGGACAGGGGAGGGCTACACCTTC | CASSVDGTGEGYTF
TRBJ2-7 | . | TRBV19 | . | TGTGCCAGTAGTGCGTTTCTAGCGCCTGCTGGCTCCTACGAGCAGTACTTC | CASSAFLAPAGSYEQYF
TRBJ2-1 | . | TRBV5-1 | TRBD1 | TGCGCCAGCAGCCAGACAGGGATGGGTGAGCAGTTCTTC | CASSQTGMGEQFF
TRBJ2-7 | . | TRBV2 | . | TGTGCCAGCCGGGGGTACGAGCAGTACTTC | CASRGYEQYF
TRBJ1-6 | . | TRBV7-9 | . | TGTGCCAGCAGCGGCCACCCTAGCTCCTATAATTCACCCCTCCACTTT | CASSGHPSSYNSPLHF
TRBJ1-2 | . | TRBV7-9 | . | TGTGCCAGCAGCTTAGTTGAGGCCACTAACTATGGCTACACCTTC | CASSLVEATNYGYTF
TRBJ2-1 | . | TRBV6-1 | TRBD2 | TGTGCCAGCAGTGAGCTAGCGGGAGATTACAATGAGCAGTTCTTC | CASSELAGDYNEQFF
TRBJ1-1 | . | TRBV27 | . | TGTGCCAGCAGTCCCTCGGGACTCATGAACACTGAAGCTTTCTTT | CASSPSGLMNTEAFF
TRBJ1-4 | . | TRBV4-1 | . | TGCGCCAGCAGCCATCAGAGGGATTTTCGAGGAGGAACTAATGAAAAACTGTTTTTT | CASSHQRDFRGGTNEKLFF
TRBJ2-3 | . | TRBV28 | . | TGTGCCAGCAGTTTGAGGACTTCGATCCGGACAGATACGCAGTATTTT | CASSLRTSIRTDTQYF